The clone carrying this T cell receptor beta chain was recorded many times. Amplified regions were TCR beta CDR3 sequences from RNA transcripts. First-round RT-PCR of the TCR CDR3 relied on the HTBI primer set. TCRdb ran MiXCR on the multiplex PCR reads and lists one entry per CDR3 protein. The table includes roughly 420,000 distinct CDR3 sequences, 15% to 18% detected once. This record belongs to a study of T cells in Graves' hyperthyroidism and ophthalmopathy. The CDR3 spans 16 residues. V lost 3 bases, J lost 9 bases, and 16 bases stayed unmatched. Germline CDR1 and CDR2: DFQATT and SNEGSKA (reference sequence).

Specimen: blood. The sequence was collected from a woman between 18 and 30 years old with Graves' hyperthyroidism. The J gene is TRBJ2-1, the V gene TRBV20-1, with 8 bases fitting TRBD2. Here the CDR3 DNA reads TGCAGTGCTAGCCCCCTTCGGGGGGGGGCCTGGAGTGAGCAGTTCTTC. It translates to CSASPLRGGAWSEQFF.